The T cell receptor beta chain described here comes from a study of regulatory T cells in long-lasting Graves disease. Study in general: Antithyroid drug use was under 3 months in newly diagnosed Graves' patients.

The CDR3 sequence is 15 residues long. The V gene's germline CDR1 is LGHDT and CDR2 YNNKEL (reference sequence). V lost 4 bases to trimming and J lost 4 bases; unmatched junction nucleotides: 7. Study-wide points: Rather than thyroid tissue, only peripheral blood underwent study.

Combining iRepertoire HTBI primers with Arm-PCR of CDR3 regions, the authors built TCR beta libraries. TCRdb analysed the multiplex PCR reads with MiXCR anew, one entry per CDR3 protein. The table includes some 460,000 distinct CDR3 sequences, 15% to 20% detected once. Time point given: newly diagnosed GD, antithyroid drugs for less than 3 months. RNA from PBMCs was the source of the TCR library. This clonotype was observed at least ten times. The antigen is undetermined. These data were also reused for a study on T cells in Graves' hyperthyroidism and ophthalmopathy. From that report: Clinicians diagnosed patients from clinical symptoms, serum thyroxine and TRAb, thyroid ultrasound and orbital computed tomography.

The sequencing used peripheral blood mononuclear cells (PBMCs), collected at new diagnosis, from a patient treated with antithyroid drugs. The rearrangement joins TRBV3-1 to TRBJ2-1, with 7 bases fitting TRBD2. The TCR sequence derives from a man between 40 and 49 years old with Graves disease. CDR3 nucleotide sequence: TGTGCCAGCAGCCTAACCGGGAGGCAATACAATGAGCAGTTCTTC. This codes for CASSLTGRQYNEQFF.